This passage covers 31 T cell receptor beta chains from one sample sequenced in a study of Ad26.COV2.S vaccination and SARS-CoV-2 variants. Treatment given: 15 to 20 received Ad26.COV2.S at low or high dose, single or two shots; 5 received placebo; per-sample allocation not given. On day 63 after the first injection, vaccine and placebo recipients gave samples. Here immunoSEQ multiplex PCR was the method, and the copy in TCRdb shows in-frame clones only, minus some. The sample contains about 350,000 clones, 80% to 90% of which appear only once. This sample comprised peripheral blood, obtained in a trial of Ad26.COV2.S vaccine versus placebo. All receptors come from a person between 18 and 65 years old who received the Ad26.COV2.S COVID-19 vaccine or a placebo.

This CDR3 is CASSLIDRDNSPLHF. Here the CDR3 DNA reads TGTGCCAGCAGCTTAATCGACAGGGATAATTCACCCCTCCACTTT. This chain joins TRBV11-2 and TRBJ1-6; 7 bases align to TRBD1. This CDR3 contains 15 residues. The junction had 3 bases not matched to a gene; V was cut back by 2 bases and J by 5 bases. Germline V gene sequence: CDR1 SGHAT, CDR2 FQNNGV.

This chain joins TRBV9 and TRBJ1-1; D is ambiguous. Between the trimmed V and J ends, which lost 3 bases and 0 bases, there was a span of 15 bases. Germline V gene lookup returns CDR1 SGDLS and CDR2 YYNGEE. The CDR3 spans 16 residues. The CDR3 loop reads CASSANRETLNTEAFF. CDR3 DNA sequence: TGTGCCAGCAGCGCCAACCGGGAAACCTTGAACACTGAAGCTTTCTTT. Full variable domain (remainder filled in from reference TRBV9 and TRBJ1-1): DSGVTQTPKHLITATGQRVTLRCSPRSGDLSVYWYQQSLDQGLQFLIQYYNGEERAKGNILERFSAQQFPDLHSELNLSSLELGDSALYFCASSANRETLNTEAFFGQGTRLTVV.

The chain links TRBV5-1 to TRBJ1-1; 7 bases map to TRBD1. CDR3 length: 14 amino acids. Germline assignment: CDR1 SGHRS and CDR2 YFSETQ. Trimming took 3 bases from V and 1 from J; bases not matched to a gene: 3. CDR3 sequence: CASSSTGQNTEAFF. The CDR3 region has the DNA TGCGCCAGCAGCTCGACAGGGCAGAACACTGAAGCTTTCTTT. Full variable domain (outside the CDR3, taken from reference TRBV5-1 and TRBJ1-1): KAGVTQTPRYLIKTRGQQVTLSCSPISGHRSVSWYQQTPGQGLQFLFEYFSETQRNKGNFPGRFSGRQFSNSRSEMNVSTLELGDSALYLCASSSTGQNTEAFFGQGTRLTVV.

The chain recombines TRBV18 with TRBJ2-1; TRBD1 is a possible D gene (6 bases). The CDR3 covers 16 residues. The germline V gene has CDR1 KGHSH and CDR2 LQKENI. V lost 2 bases and J 12 bases, leaving 23 bases between the germline ends. The CDR3 loop is CASSPGQSLASGLQFF. The CDR3 coding sequence is TGTGCCAGCTCACCAGGACAGTCCCTAGCCTCAGGTCTGCAGTTCTTC.

The chain has TRBV10-2 and TRBJ2-3, with D perhaps TRBD1 (5 bases). Per the germline V gene, CDR1 is WSHSY and CDR2 is SAAADI. The CDR3 consists of 14 residues. The germline V and J ends were trimmed by 1 base and 4 bases, with 9 bases remaining between them. CDR3 residues: CASSELDIADTQYF. The DNA for the CDR3 is TGCGCCAGCAGTGAGTTGGACATCGCAGATACGCAGTATTTT.

This chain links TRBV29-1 with TRBJ2-1; 12 nucleotides line up with TRBD2. The CDR3 runs to 17 residues. V was clipped by 4 bases and J by 6 bases; unmatched bases: 13. The germline CDR1 and CDR2 sequences are SQVTM and ANQGSEA. Here the CDR3 DNA reads TGCAGCGTTGTGGGACGGGTGGCTAGCGGGAGGGCCAATGAGCAGTTCTTC. Amino acids: CSVVGRVASGRANEQFF.

V usage is TRBV12-3 or TRBV12-4 and J usage is TRBJ1-1, with TRBD1 identical over 7 bases. The V and J ends lost 5 bases and 0 bases, in that order; junction bases with no gene match: 0. This CDR3 has 13 residues. DNA of the CDR3: TGTGCCAGCAGTGGACAGGTGAACACTGAAGCTTTCTTT. Translation: CASSGQVNTEAFF.

With regard to this clone: A read error may produce the germline difference seen at one junction end. The rearrangement joins TRBV7-7 to TRBJ2-2; D not certain. Germline V CDR1 and CDR2: SSHAT, FNYEAQ (reference sequence). This CDR3 region has 14 residues. The CDR3 region is CASTRLPDTGELFF. CDR3 DNA: TGTGCTAGCACCCGTTTGCCAGACACCGGGGAGCTGTTTTTT.

The chain combines TRBV27 with TRBJ2-1; 9 bases are a match to TRBD2. With 5 bases clipped from V and 4 bases from J, the junction kept 12 bases outside the gene matches. The CDR3 totals 17 residues. Germline CDR1 MNHEY, CDR2 SMNVEV (reference sequence). CDR3 nucleotides: TGTGCCAGCAGTCCGCCCAACATAGCGGGAGAGTACAATGAGCAGTTCTTC. Protein: CASSPPNIAGEYNEQFF.

The rearrangement links TRBV4-3 to TRBJ2-2; tentatively, D is TRBD1 (6 bases). CDR3 length: 18 amino acids. CDR1 is LGHNA, CDR2 YSLEER, per germline. V gave up 0 bases and J gave up 1 base, with 15 bases separating them. The chain's CDR3 is CASSQDRWTEGNTGELFF. The CDR3 nucleotides read TGCGCCAGCAGCCAAGATCGGTGGACAGAGGGGAACACCGGGGAGCTGTTTTTT.

The chain has TRBV7-6 and TRBJ1-5; TRBD1 matches 10 bases. V gave up 1 base and J gave up 6 bases; unmatched junction bases: 12. CDR1 is SGHVS and CDR2 is FNYEAQ in the germline V gene. CDR3 length: 18 amino acids. The CDR3 loop is CASSLEASGTGASQPQHF. In DNA, the CDR3 is TGTGCCAGCAGCTTAGAAGCAAGCGGGACAGGGGCTTCTCAGCCCCAGCATTTT.

The chain uses TRBV6-1 and TRBJ1-6, with D uncertain. The germline V and J ends were trimmed by 3 bases and 5 bases, with 5 bases remaining between them. Looked up from germline, CDR1 is MNHNS and CDR2 is SASEGT. The CDR3 runs to 13 residues. This CDR3 is CASSEKDNSPLHF. CDR3 nucleotide sequence: TGTGCCAGCAGTGAGAAAGATAATTCACCCCTCCACTTT.

The chain links TRBV5-1 to TRBJ2-1; TRBD1 is a possible D gene (5 bases). Germline CDR1 and CDR2: SGHRS and YFSETQ. Trimming took 4 bases from V and 4 from J, leaving 15 bases between them. This CDR3 is built from 15 residues. The CDR3 DNA follows: TGCGCCAGCAGCCCTGACAGTCCCCAATACAATGAGCAGTTCTTC. Translated: CASSPDSPQYNEQFF.

This chain connects TRBV18 to TRBJ2-1, with D possibly matching TRBD2 (5 bases). CDR3 length: 12 residues. V was clipped by 1 base and J by 13 bases, with 11 bases between them. Germline lookup yields CDR1 KGHSH and CDR2 LQKENI. CDR3 protein: CASSPLREIQFF. In nucleotides, the CDR3 is TGTGCCAGCTCACCACTAAGGGAGATCCAGTTCTTC.

The chain has TRBV6-5 and TRBJ1-1; 8 nucleotides match TRBD1. Germline values: CDR1 MNHEY, CDR2 SVGAGI. The CDR3 length is 15 residues. With 0 bases clipped from V and 3 bases from J, the junction kept 3 bases outside the gene matches. CDR3 region: CASSYSRQGHTEAFF. CDR3 bases: TGTGCCAGCAGTTACTCGAGACAGGGGCACACTGAAGCTTTCTTT.

V is TRBV12-3 or TRBV12-4 and J is TRBJ1-5; D not certain. This CDR3 is 13 amino acids long. V shed 1 base and J shed 6 bases, with 7 bases lying between them. The CDR3 sequence is CASSLGEGQPQHF. The CDR3 bases are TGTGCCAGCAGTTTAGGAGAGGGTCAGCCCCAGCATTTT.

This CDR3 reads CASSQGNQETQYF. The CDR3 DNA follows: TGCGCCAGCAGCCAAGGTAACCAAGAGACCCAGTACTTC. The chain links TRBV4-3 to TRBJ2-5, with D hard to call. Looked up from germline, CDR1 is LGHNA and CDR2 is YSLEER. Trimming left V 1 base short and J 0 bases short, with 3 bases between. This CDR3 region has 13 residues.

This clone was counted a few times. CDR3 amino acids: CASPPGQPSGNTIYF. As DNA, the CDR3 is TGTGCCAGCCCCCCGGGACAGCCATCGGGAAACACCATATATTTT. The rearrangement uses TRBV11-3 and TRBJ1-3; 7 bases line up with TRBD1. This CDR3 has 15 residues. Germline assignment: CDR1 SGHNT and CDR2 YENEEA. The V and J ends lost 8 bases and 4 bases, in that order; junction bases with no gene match: 11.

The rearrangement links TRBV3-1 (or the pseudogene TRBV3-2) to TRBJ2-3, with D perhaps matching TRBD2 (5 bases). CDR1 and CDR2 (germline): LGHDT, YNNKEL (reference sequence). CDR3 length equals 17 residues. V was pared by 1 base and J by 2 bases, with 16 bases between. CDR3 loop: CASSQAAGDALTDTQYF. The DNA for the CDR3 is TGTGCCAGCAGCCAAGCTGCGGGCGACGCCCTCACAGATACGCAGTATTTT.

About this clone: A junction boundary mismatches the germline segment, possibly from a read error. This chain links TRBV7-7 with TRBJ2-3; TRBD2 matches 7 bases. This CDR3 has 16 amino acids. Germline V lookup: CDR1 SSHAT, CDR2 FNYEAQ (reference sequence). CDR3 loop: CASSTDPSGSTDTQYF. The DNA for the CDR3 is TGTGCTAGCAGCACAGACCCTAGCGGATCGACAGATACGCAGTATTTT.

This chain joins TRBV28 and TRBJ2-2, with TRBD1 matching 12 bases. CDR1 is MDHEN and CDR2 is SYDVKM in the germline V gene. V shed 6 bases, J shed 0 bases, and the junction held 2 bases outside the gene matches. This CDR3 region has 16 residues. The chain's CDR3 is CASRGQGAANTGELFF. CDR3 DNA: TGTGCCAGCAGGGGACAGGGGGCTGCGAACACCGGGGAGCTGTTTTTT.

This chain connects TRBV2 to TRBJ2-2; D perhaps matches TRBD2 (5 bases). There are 13 residues in the CDR3. Trimming shortened V by 6 bases and J by 6 bases, and 11 bases separated the two germline ends. Germline assignment: CDR1 SNHLY and CDR2 FYNNEI. The CDR3 loop is CASRGTRSGELFF. CDR3 sequence (DNA): TGTGCCAGCAGAGGTACTAGATCCGGGGAGCTGTTTTTT.

J is TRBJ2-5 and V is TRBV6-2 or TRBV6-3; 9 nucleotides agree with TRBD1. The germline gives CDR1 MNHEY, CDR2 SVGEGT. Trimming removed 6 bases from V and 3 bases from J; junction bases left unmatched: 8. The CDR3 loop spans 15 amino acids. DNA for the CDR3: TGTGCCAGCAGCACCCCTCGGGACAGGGAAGAGACCCAGTACTTC. Translation: CASSTPRDREETQYF.

The chain employs TRBV27 and TRBJ2-3, with D possibly matching TRBD2 (6 bases). The CDR3 totals 18 residues. The germline V gene encodes CDR1 MNHEY and CDR2 SMNVEV (reference sequence). V lost 2 bases and J lost 0, with 18 bases in between. The CDR3 region is CASSLKSLRGISTDTQYF. The DNA of the CDR3 is TGTGCCAGCAGTTTAAAGTCCCTTCGCGGGATCAGCACAGATACGCAGTATTTT.

DNA of the CDR3: TGTGCCAGCAGCCCACACCTCGAGGACATCACAGATACGCAGTATTTT. Translating gives CASSPHLEDITDTQYF. V usage is TRBV7-9 and J usage is TRBJ2-3, with a weak D call TRBD1 (5 bases). V was cut by 5 bases and J by 2 bases, with 17 bases left in between. The CDR3 length is 16 residues. Per germline, CDR1 SEHNR and CDR2 FQNEAQ (reference sequence).

This clone was counted a single time. V and J are TRBV24-1 and TRBJ2-5; D could derive from TRBD1 or TRBD2 (5 bases each). In germline, CDR1 is KGHDR, CDR2 SFDVKD. Trimming took off 4 bases at V and 2 bases at J, with 19 bases between the two ends. The CDR3 contains 17 residues. In DNA form, the CDR3 reads TGTGCCACCAGTGACCTTGCGTACGGGACGGGACAAGAGACCCAGTACTTC. Amino acids: CATSDLAYGTGQETQYF.

The chain employs TRBV6-4 and TRBJ2-1; D not resolved. CDR3 length: 13 residues. Germline lookup yields CDR1 MRHNA and CDR2 SNTAGT. V dropped 2 bases and J dropped 2 bases, with 4 bases sitting between them. In DNA, the CDR3 is TGTGCCAGCAGTGACCAACCCTACAATGAGCAGTTCTTC. Translated: CASSDQPYNEQFF.

V is TRBV7-8 and J is TRBJ2-7; TRBD2 is a possible D gene (6 bases). The CDR3 runs 13 residues. The V and J ends lost 3 bases and 6 bases respectively, with 12 bases between them. The germline CDR1 and CDR2 sequences are SGHVS and FQNEAQ. In DNA, the CDR3 is TGTGCCAGCAGCTTTATCGGGGGTTCCGAGCAGTACTTC. It codes for CASSFIGGSEQYF.

The DNA of the CDR3 is TGTGCCAGCAGCTTAGGGGGACAAGGGAGGAGGGGCACTGAAGCTTTCTTT. As protein: CASSLGGQGRRGTEAFF. The chain recombines TRBV7-2 with TRBJ1-1, with D possibly matching TRBD1 (6 bases). The CDR3 length is 17 residues. Germline CDR1 reads SGHTA; CDR2 reads FQGNSA. Trimming stripped 1 base from V and 4 bases from J, with 19 bases between.

V gene TRBV28 combines with J gene TRBJ2-7, with 15 positions matching TRBD2. V shed 5 bases and J 4 bases; nucleotides not matched to a gene: 12. Germline V gene sequence: CDR1 MDHEN, CDR2 SYDVKM. The CDR3 consists of 18 residues. This chain's CDR3 is CASSHGLAGGPTPYEQYF. The CDR3 DNA follows: TGTGCCAGCAGTCATGGACTAGCGGGAGGGCCGACCCCGTACGAGCAGTACTTC.

The J gene is TRBJ2-2, the V gene TRBV6-5, with D possibly matching TRBD1 (6 bases). Deletions cut 6 bases from V and 6 bases from J, with 11 bases between. Germline CDR1 reads MNHEY; CDR2 reads SVGAGI. This CDR3 spans 13 amino acids. CDR3 amino acids: CASSPTGSGELFF. DNA of the CDR3: TGTGCCAGCAGCCCAACAGGGTCCGGGGAGCTGTTTTTT.